The TCR beta chain described here comes from a study of low-dose radiotherapy and immunotherapy resistance in tumors. Study details: Both drugs were delivered intravenously to patients (nivolumab 240 mg every two weeks and ipilimumab 1 mg/kg every six weeks).

Germline V gene lookup returns CDR1 SGHNT and CDR2 YYREEE (reference sequence). The V and J ends lost 4 bases and 5 bases respectively, with 12 bases between them. CDR3 length: 14 residues. With TRAV- and TRBV-specific primers, first-strand cDNA was made, covering the alpha and beta chains. Both a constant-region primer and a V-primer adapter served to amplify TCRs across 20 to 25 PCR cycles. TCRdb processed the reads anew with MiXCR; each CDR3 protein has one entry. The sample includes about 60,000 distinct CDR3 sequences, roughly a quarter of them seen just once. Time point here: before trial treatment. Eligible patients had advanced solid tumors lacking tumor-infiltrating lymphocytes.

The receptor comes from a male donor with prostate cancer. Sequences were derived from PBMCs, sampled before treatment. The J gene is TRBJ1-4, the V gene TRBV5-4; D uncertain. The CDR3 nucleotides read TGTGCCAGCAGCCGGGAGGTCACAAATGAAAAACTGTTTTTT. As protein: CASSREVTNEKLFF.